The rows below give T cell receptor beta chains drawn from one sample of a study of blood T cell repertoires in COVID-19. Generated by immunoSEQ multiplex PCR, the TCRdb table keeps only in-frame clones and is missing some. The profile shows approximately 4,900 clones, around 90% of them singletons. Sample: peripheral blood. These receptors were collected from a human donor in a cohort sampled during active COVID-19. Both conserved end residues are part of each CDR3. A D gene is named only where the DNA matches it firmly. Size is stated for part of the rows, as once, few or many counts, or as a class when the clone is expanded.

j_call: TRBJ2-7; clone_size: NA; v_call: TRBV28; d_call: TRBD2; cdr3_aa: CASKSPGGREGRNEQYF; cdr3_nt: TGTGCCAGCAAATCCCCCGGGGGTCGGGAGGGCCGAAACGAGCAGTACTTC
j_call: TRBJ2-1; clone_size: NA; v_call: TRBV6-2/TRBV6-3; d_call: TRBD2; cdr3_aa: CASSYSPAGLAYNEQFF; cdr3_nt: TGTGCCAGCAGTTACTCACCGGCGGGACTAGCCTACAATGAGCAGTTCTTC
j_call: TRBJ2-7; clone_size: NA; v_call: TRBV10-3; d_call: NA; cdr3_aa: CAISEPQGYEQYF; cdr3_nt: TGTGCCATCAGTGAGCCCCAGGGTTACGAGCAGTACTTC
j_call: TRBJ2-2; clone_size: once; v_call: TRBV7-9; d_call: NA; cdr3_aa: CASSQSGNTGELFF; cdr3_nt: TGTGCCAGCAGCCAGAGCGGGAACACCGGGGAGCTGTTTTTT
j_call: TRBJ1-1; clone_size: once; v_call: TRBV6-2/TRBV6-3; d_call: TRBD1; cdr3_aa: CASSPFHRQGRVNTEAFF; cdr3_nt: TGTGCCAGCAGTCCCTTCCACCGACAGGGACGGGTGAACACTGAAGCTTTCTTT
j_call: TRBJ2-7; clone_size: NA; v_call: TRBV6-5; d_call: NA; cdr3_aa: CASTQTKGLPNEQYF; cdr3_nt: TGTGCCAGCACTCAGACCAAGGGGCTCCCGAACGAGCAGTACTTC
j_call: TRBJ1-5; clone_size: few; v_call: TRBV5-5; d_call: TRBD1; cdr3_aa: CASSFDRGDNQPQHF; cdr3_nt: TGTGCCAGCAGCTTCGACAGGGGCGACAATCAGCCCCAGCATTTT
j_call: TRBJ1-1; clone_size: NA; v_call: TRBV11-2; d_call: TRBD1; cdr3_aa: CASRLTGGNTEAFF; cdr3_nt: TGTGCCAGCAGATTGACAGGGGGGAACACTGAAGCTTTCTTT
j_call: TRBJ2-2; clone_size: once; v_call: TRBV23-1; d_call: TRBD1; cdr3_aa: CASSQAPDRGRAGGELFF; cdr3_nt: TGCGCCAGCAGTCAAGCTCCGGACAGGGGGCGGGCTGGCGGGGAGCTGTTTTTT
j_call: TRBJ2-3; clone_size: NA; v_call: TRBV20-1; d_call: TRBD2; cdr3_aa: CSASSPSGGAYTQYF; cdr3_nt: TGCAGTGCTAGTTCGCCTAGCGGGGGGGCCTATACGCAGTATTTT
j_call: TRBJ2-3; clone_size: NA; v_call: TRBV18; d_call: NA; cdr3_aa: CASSPAAGQTDTQYF; cdr3_nt: TGTGCCAGCTCACCAGCAGCGGGACAAACAGATACGCAGTATTTT
j_call: TRBJ2-5; clone_size: once; v_call: TRBV3-1/TRBV3-2; d_call: TRBD2; cdr3_aa: CASSQGGSGGHQETQYF; cdr3_nt: TGTGCCAGCAGCCAAGGGGGTAGCGGGGGTCATCAAGAGACCCAGTACTTC
j_call: TRBJ2-6; clone_size: once; v_call: TRBV28; d_call: TRBD1; cdr3_aa: CASSPQGASPSGANVLTF; cdr3_nt: TGTGCCAGCAGCCCACAGGGGGCGTCCCCCTCTGGGGCCAACGTCCTGACTTTC
j_call: TRBJ2-7; clone_size: NA; v_call: TRBV15; d_call: TRBD1; cdr3_aa: CATSRTYRDRSEQYF; cdr3_nt: TGTGCCACCAGCAGAACATACCGGGACAGAAGCGAGCAGTACTTC
j_call: TRBJ2-7; clone_size: NA; v_call: TRBV7-3; d_call: TRBD2; cdr3_aa: CASSLRAGPYEQYF; cdr3_nt: TGTGCCAGCAGCTTAAGAGCGGGACCCTACGAGCAGTACTTC
j_call: TRBJ1-1; clone_size: NA; v_call: TRBV6-2/TRBV6-3; d_call: NA; cdr3_aa: CASSYSGVPNTEAFF; cdr3_nt: TGTGCCAGCAGTTACTCCGGGGTCCCGAACACTGAAGCTTTCTTT
j_call: TRBJ2-3; clone_size: NA; v_call: TRBV7-2; d_call: TRBD2; cdr3_aa: CASSLKAAGSPDTQYF; cdr3_nt: TGTGCCAGCAGCTTAAAGGCAGCGGGATCCCCAGATACGCAGTATTTT
j_call: TRBJ1-2; clone_size: NA; v_call: TRBV6-5; d_call: NA; cdr3_aa: CASGGGAANGYTF; cdr3_nt: TGTGCCTCTGGTGGTGGGGCCGCTAATGGCTACACCTTC
j_call: TRBJ1-1; clone_size: NA; v_call: TRBV10-3; d_call: NA; cdr3_aa: CAISESPGQKAFF; cdr3_nt: TGTGCCATCAGTGAGTCGCCCGGACAGAAGGCTTTCTTT
j_call: TRBJ1-3; clone_size: NA; v_call: TRBV7-6; d_call: NA; cdr3_aa: CASSLAGTASGNTIYF; cdr3_nt: TGTGCCAGCAGCTTAGCTGGGACTGCCTCTGGAAACACCATATATTTT
j_call: TRBJ2-7; clone_size: NA; v_call: TRBV7-8; d_call: NA; cdr3_aa: CASSPEYEQYF; cdr3_nt: TGTGCCAGCAGCCCCGAGTACGAGCAGTACTTC
j_call: TRBJ2-2; clone_size: NA; v_call: TRBV7-6; d_call: TRBD2; cdr3_aa: CASSLALAGGVSTGELFF; cdr3_nt: TGTGCCAGCAGCTTAGCCCTAGCGGGGGGAGTGAGCACCGGGGAGCTGTTTTTT
j_call: TRBJ1-2; clone_size: NA; v_call: TRBV9; d_call: NA; cdr3_aa: CASSSIPPGVNYGYTF; cdr3_nt: TGTGCCAGCAGCTCTATCCCCCCGGGAGTTAACTATGGCTACACCTTC
j_call: TRBJ1-6; clone_size: NA; v_call: TRBV2; d_call: TRBD1; cdr3_aa: CASRDAGTGNSPLHF; cdr3_nt: TGTGCCAGCAGGGATGCCGGGACAGGGAATTCACCCCTCCACTTT
j_call: TRBJ1-1; clone_size: NA; v_call: TRBV18; d_call: NA; cdr3_aa: CASSLGVRDTEAFF; cdr3_nt: TGTGCCAGCTCCCTAGGGGTGAGAGACACTGAAGCTTTCTTT
j_call: TRBJ2-2; clone_size: NA; v_call: TRBV3-1/TRBV3-2; d_call: TRBD2; cdr3_aa: CASSPGLGSAGELFF; cdr3_nt: TGTGCCAGCAGTCCGGGACTAGGGTCTGCCGGGGAGCTGTTTTTT
j_call: TRBJ1-1; clone_size: NA; v_call: TRBV9; d_call: NA; cdr3_aa: CASSGGQQNTEAFF; cdr3_nt: TGTGCCAGCAGCGGAGGACAGCAGAACACTGAAGCTTTCTTT
j_call: TRBJ1-2; clone_size: NA; v_call: TRBV15; d_call: NA; cdr3_aa: CATSRGGGRESGYTF; cdr3_nt: TGTGCCACCAGCAGAGGAGGAGGGAGAGAAAGTGGCTACACCTTC
j_call: TRBJ2-3; clone_size: NA; v_call: TRBV4-1; d_call: TRBD2; cdr3_aa: CASSQEGVLAGRDTQYF; cdr3_nt: TGCGCCAGCAGCCAAGAGGGGGTCCTAGCGGGGAGGGATACGCAGTATTTT
j_call: TRBJ1-3; clone_size: NA; v_call: TRBV14; d_call: NA; cdr3_aa: CASRPSGSRRYSGNTIYF; cdr3_nt: TGTGCCAGCAGACCTTCAGGGTCTAGACGATACTCTGGAAACACCATATATTTT
j_call: TRBJ1-1; clone_size: NA; v_call: TRBV29-1; d_call: NA; cdr3_aa: CSVGQGQLEAFF; cdr3_nt: TGCAGCGTTGGACAAGGACAGCTTGAAGCTTTCTTT
j_call: TRBJ1-6; clone_size: NA; v_call: TRBV23-1; d_call: TRBD1; cdr3_aa: CASSPRQGEYPGGGNSPLHF; cdr3_nt: TGCGCCAGCAGTCCCCGACAGGGCGAGTACCCGGGGGGGGGAAATTCACCCCTCCACTTT
j_call: TRBJ1-2; clone_size: NA; v_call: TRBV19; d_call: NA; cdr3_aa: CASRRGGVDANYGYTF; cdr3_nt: TGTGCCAGCCGAAGGGGAGGGGTAGACGCTAACTATGGCTACACCTTC
j_call: TRBJ1-3; clone_size: few; v_call: TRBV19; d_call: NA; cdr3_aa: CASSATRGNTIYF; cdr3_nt: TGTGCCAGTAGTGCTACCCGGGGAAACACCATATATTTT
j_call: TRBJ2-7; clone_size: NA; v_call: TRBV7-9; d_call: NA; cdr3_aa: CASSFDNYEQYF; cdr3_nt: TGTGCCAGCAGCTTTGACAATTACGAGCAGTACTTC
j_call: TRBJ1-2; clone_size: NA; v_call: TRBV12-3/TRBV12-4; d_call: TRBD1; cdr3_aa: CASSRQGYGYTF; cdr3_nt: TGTGCCAGCAGTAGACAGGGTTATGGCTACACCTTC
j_call: TRBJ2-6; clone_size: NA; v_call: TRBV7-2; d_call: TRBD1; cdr3_aa: CASSAAGGSGANVLTF; cdr3_nt: TGTGCCAGCAGCGCCGCAGGGGGCTCTGGGGCCAACGTCCTGACTTTC
j_call: TRBJ1-1; clone_size: NA; v_call: TRBV15; d_call: TRBD1; cdr3_aa: CATSRPPTGIMNTEAFF; cdr3_nt: TGTGCCACCAGCAGACCACCGACAGGGATCATGAACACTGAAGCTTTCTTT
j_call: TRBJ1-1; clone_size: NA; v_call: TRBV5-4; d_call: NA; cdr3_aa: CASSPQGLNTEAFF; cdr3_nt: TGTGCCAGCAGCCCACAGGGACTGAACACTGAAGCTTTCTTT